This T cell receptor beta chain was sequenced for a study of T cells of healthy individuals. This clonotype was seen only a few times. TCRdb analysed the 5' RACE reads with MiXCR anew, one entry per CDR3 protein. The data hold approximately 52,000 distinct CDR3 sequences, with about 15% observed a single time. The germline V gene encodes CDR1 SGHAT and CDR2 FQNNGV. V shed 5 bases, J shed 6 bases, and the junction held 13 bases outside the gene matches. The CDR3 contains 17 residues. The chain couples TRBV11-2 to TRBJ2-1, with 10 bases lining up with TRBD2. This TCR was sampled from a human donor in good health. This chain's CDR3 is CASSLAASGSPFNEQFF. The CDR3 nucleotides read TGTGCCAGCAGCCTAGCGGCTAGCGGGAGCCCCTTCAATGAGCAGTTCTTC.